This entry lists 24 T cell receptor beta chains sequenced from one sample in a study of T cells in Graves' hyperthyroidism and ophthalmopathy. RNA transcripts provided the source from which TCR beta CDR3 regions were amplified. Primed by the HTBI set, a first-round RT-PCR was run on the TCR CDR3. TCRdb re-derived calls from the multiplex PCR reads in MiXCR, one entry per CDR3 protein. The table includes about 720,000 distinct CDR3 sequences, approximately 18% detected once. Sequencing used blood. Receptor source: a woman in her 50s with Graves' hyperthyroidism that later progressed to Graves' ophthalmopathy.

The table lists this clonotype with many counts. The V call is TRBV3-1, the J call TRBJ1-2; tentatively, D is TRBD1 (5 bases). The CDR3 extends over 13 amino acids. CDR1 is LGHDT and CDR2 is YNNKEL in the germline V gene (reference sequence). The germline V and J ends were trimmed by 0 bases and 8 bases, with 10 bases remaining between them. The CDR3 DNA follows: TGTGCCAGCAGCCAAGACAGGGCCGTCGGCTACACCTTC. Translation: CASSQDRAVGYTF.

The V and J genes are TRBV10-3 and TRBJ1-3; 9 bases fit TRBD1. Germline V gene lookup returns CDR1 ENHRY and CDR2 SYGVKD. The V and J ends lost 7 bases and 4 bases, in that order; junction bases with no gene match: 5. The CDR3 loop spans 14 amino acids. CDR3 loop: CAIMGTGSGNTIYF. The CDR3 DNA reads TGTGCCATCATGGGGACAGGGTCAGGAAACACCATATATTTT.

This clonotype came up a few times. The chain joins TRBV9 to TRBJ2-3; maybe TRBD2 (5 bases). The V gene's germline CDR1 is SGDLS and CDR2 YYNGEE. The ends were cut back, 3 bases at V and 2 bases at J, with 19 bases in the middle. This CDR3 contains 17 residues. CDR3 loop: CASSAFPTEDFTDTQYF. CDR3 sequence (DNA): TGTGCCAGCAGCGCCTTTCCGACTGAGGACTTCACAGATACGCAGTATTTT.

The chain recombines TRBV19 with TRBJ1-1; D unresolved. Germline assignment: CDR1 LNHDA and CDR2 SQIVND (reference sequence). The CDR3 length is 14 residues. Trimming shortened V by 6 bases and J by 1 base, and 12 bases separated the two germline ends. For the CDR3, the DNA is TGTGCCAGTAGATGGGCAGGTTCGAACACTGAAGCTTTCTTT. Its protein is CASRWAGSNTEAFF.

This clonotype appeared a few times. The CDR3 DNA sequence: TGTGCCAGCAGTTACTACGGGGGGAGAGGAGCAGATACGCAGTATTTT. Translating gives CASSYYGGRGADTQYF. V and J are TRBV6-2 or TRBV6-3 and TRBJ2-3; 7 bases are shared with TRBD2. This CDR3 contains 16 residues. The germline V gene encodes CDR1 MNHEY and CDR2 SVGEGT. Losses at the gene ends were 1 base for V and 4 bases for J; bases not matched to a gene: 8.

This clonotype was observed at least ten times. This sequence joins TRBV7-9 and TRBJ2-1; TRBD2 might be the D (5 bases). The CDR3 loop spans 13 amino acids. V lost 1 base and J lost 6, with 7 bases in between. Germline CDR1 SEHNR, CDR2 FQNEAQ (reference sequence). The CDR3 sequence is CASSLGTPNEQFF. For the CDR3, the DNA is TGTGCCAGCAGCTTAGGGACTCCCAATGAGCAGTTCTTC.

This clonotype was detected once. The chain carries TRBV7-2 and TRBJ1-2; tentatively, D is TRBD1 (6 bases). V lost 5 bases, J lost 3 bases, and 10 bases lay in between. The CDR3 has 13 amino acids. Germline V gene lookup returns CDR1 SGHTA and CDR2 FQGNSA. For the CDR3, the DNA is TGTGCCAGCAGCAACCGACAGGACTATGGCTACACCTTC. It encodes CASSNRQDYGYTF.

This clonotype has ten or more counts. V and J are TRBV7-7 and TRBJ1-6; D is uncertain. The germline gives CDR1 SSHAT, CDR2 FNYEAQ (reference sequence). The V gene lost 5 bases and the J gene lost 6 bases, with 17 bases spanning the gap. The CDR3 covers 16 residues. CDR3 residues: CASSLTGDALNSPLHF. CDR3 in DNA: TGTGCCAGCAGCCTCACGGGAGACGCCCTTAATTCACCCCTCCACTTT.

This clonotype was counted only a few times. The J gene is TRBJ1-4, the V gene TRBV4-1; D call uncertain. From germline, CDR1 is MGHRA and CDR2 YSYEKL. The V end was cut by 0 bases, the J end by 4 bases, with 9 bases between. CDR3 size: 15 residues. CDR3 bases: TGCGCCAGCAGCCAAGATCCACTTTATAATGAAAAACTGTTTTTT. Protein product: CASSQDPLYNEKLFF.

In this sample, this clonotype turned up many times. The chain links TRBV7-2 to TRBJ1-1; 8 bases match TRBD1. The germline gives CDR1 SGHTA, CDR2 FQGNSA. The CDR3 has 16 residues. J was trimmed by 1 base and V by 5 bases; bases with no gene match: 9. The CDR3 DNA follows: TGTGCCAGCAGCGTACGGGACAGGCGTCCGAACACTGAAGCTTTCTTT. Its protein product is CASSVRDRRPNTEAFF.

This clonotype was seen repeatedly, ten times or more. The J gene is TRBJ2-1, the V gene TRBV7-8; no clear D gene. The CDR3 runs to 13 residues. Germline-derived CDR1 and CDR2 are SGHVS and FQNEAQ. Trimming pared 8 bases from V and 4 bases from J, leaving 12 bases between. In DNA form, the CDR3 reads TGTGCCAGCCAATTGGCAGGATACAATGAGCAGTTCTTC. Its translation is CASQLAGYNEQFF.

Here the CDR3 reads CSARDDGSEQFF. The CDR3 DNA follows: TGCAGTGCTAGGGACGACGGGAGTGAGCAGTTCTTC. The rearrangement uses TRBV20-1 and TRBJ2-1, with D perhaps TRBD2 (6 bases). With 3 bases removed from V and 9 bases from J, the gap between germline ends came to 12 bases. From germline, CDR1 is DFQATT and CDR2 SNEGSKA (reference sequence). This CDR3 contains 12 residues.

This clonotype showed up just a few times. The V call is TRBV29-1, the J call TRBJ2-7, with 10 bases identical to TRBD1. This CDR3 region has 12 residues. V was pared by 6 bases and J by 7 bases, with 6 bases of the junction left unmatched. Germline V CDR1 and CDR2: SQVTM, ANQGSEA. The CDR3 region is CSVSGTGEEQYF. CDR3 bases: TGCAGCGTGTCCGGGACAGGGGAAGAGCAGTACTTC.

This clonotype was detected ten times or more. This rearrangement joins TRBV18 to TRBJ1-1; no clear D gene. The CDR3 has 16 residues. Germline CDR1 and CDR2: KGHSH and LQKENI. Trimming took 4 bases from V and 1 from J, leaving 16 bases between them. In DNA, the CDR3 is TGTGCCAGCTCACAGGTTCGGGGTCCCTCGAACACTGAAGCTTTCTTT. Residues: CASSQVRGPSNTEAFF.

This clonotype has more than one count but fewer than ten. V usage is TRBV7-9 and J usage is TRBJ2-1, with 11 bases matching TRBD2. Unmatched junction bases numbered 9, after V lost 5 bases and J lost 6 bases. The CDR3 spans 16 residues. Germline lookup yields CDR1 SEHNR and CDR2 FQNEAQ (reference sequence). CDR3 region: CASSPLSGGAINEQFF. CDR3 in DNA: TGTGCCAGCAGCCCTCTTAGCGGGGGGGCAATCAATGAGCAGTTCTTC.

This chain uses TRBV12-3 or TRBV12-4 with TRBJ2-7, with a possible D match to TRBD1 (6 bases). The CDR3 totals 13 residues. Trimming took 5 bases from V and 4 from J, leaving 12 bases between them. CDR3: CASSPQGLYEQYF. CDR3 DNA: TGTGCCAGCAGTCCACAGGGCCTTTACGAGCAGTACTTC.

This clonotype was recorded at least ten times. The chain has TRBV3-1 and TRBJ2-1; 9 positions match TRBD1. The CDR3 length is 14 residues. The V and J ends lost 4 bases and 4 bases, in that order; junction bases with no gene match: 2. The V gene's germline CDR1 is LGHDT and CDR2 YNNKEL (reference sequence). The CDR3 DNA follows: TGTGCCAGCAGCCGCGGACAGGGGTACAATGAGCAGTTCTTC. It translates to CASSRGQGYNEQFF.

The V call is TRBV6-5, the J call TRBJ2-7; the match to TRBD2 covers 9 bases. V trimming: 2 bases; J trimming: 0 bases; junction bases outside the gene matches: 5. The CDR3 consists of 16 residues. CDR1 is MNHEY and CDR2 is SVGAGI in the germline V gene. CDR3 protein: CASSYGSGGTSYEQYF. For the CDR3, the DNA is TGTGCCAGCAGTTACGGTAGCGGGGGAACCTCCTACGAGCAGTACTTC.

This sequence joins TRBV2 and TRBJ2-7, with D possibly matching TRBD1 (6 bases). The V gene's germline CDR1 is SNHLY and CDR2 FYNNEI. This CDR3 has 12 amino acids. The V gene lost 4 bases and the J gene lost 12 bases, with 16 bases spanning the gap. The CDR3 is CASSGEGVGPYF. CDR3 nucleotide sequence: TGTGCCAGCAGTGGCGAGGGGGTAGGGCCGTACTTC.

The chain uses TRBV15 and TRBJ1-5; D gene unclear. Trimming stripped 5 bases from V and 0 bases from J, with 11 bases between. Germline V gene data show CDR1 as LNHNV and CDR2 as YYDKDF (reference sequence). The CDR3 is 15 residues long. CDR3 DNA sequence: TGTGCCACCAGCTCGTTGGACCATAGCAATCAGCCCCAGCATTTT. It encodes CATSSLDHSNQPQHF.

This clonotype was detected only a few times. The chain has TRBV7-2 and TRBJ2-3; 9 bases line up with TRBD1. There are 17 residues in the CDR3. Per germline, CDR1 SGHTA and CDR2 FQGNSA. V shed 0 bases, J shed 2 bases, and the junction held 6 bases outside the gene matches. This CDR3 reads CASSLARDRAITDTQYF. CDR3 sequence (DNA): TGTGCCAGCAGCTTAGCCCGGGACAGGGCAATCACAGATACGCAGTATTTT.

This clonotype was found many times. The rearrangement links TRBV6-1 to TRBJ1-1; D gene ambiguous. V lost 4 bases, J lost 2 bases, and 8 bases lay in between. Germline values: CDR1 MNHNS, CDR2 SASEGT. The CDR3 extends over 13 amino acids. Here the CDR3 DNA reads TGTGCCAGCAGTGTTCGACCTAACACTGAAGCTTTCTTT. Encoded protein: CASSVRPNTEAFF.

DNA of the CDR3: TGTGCCAGCAGCTCGGCGCGGGGCTTGTCGGCGAACATTCAGTACTTC. It yields the protein CASSSARGLSANIQYF. V gene TRBV11-2 combines with J gene TRBJ2-4; a weak D match, TRBD2 (6 bases). The germline CDR1 and CDR2 sequences are SGHAT and FQNNGV. V was clipped by 4 bases and J by 7 bases, with 20 bases between them. The CDR3 extends over 16 amino acids.

The chain employs TRBV7-9 and TRBJ1-1; TRBD1 agrees at 9 bases. V was clipped by 5 bases and J by 7 bases; unmatched bases: 11. The germline V gene has CDR1 SEHNR and CDR2 FQNEAQ (reference sequence). CDR3 length equals 15 residues. CDR3 coding DNA: TGTGCCAGCAGCCCTTACCGGGACAGGGTTAGTGAAGCTTTCTTT. As protein: CASSPYRDRVSEAFF.